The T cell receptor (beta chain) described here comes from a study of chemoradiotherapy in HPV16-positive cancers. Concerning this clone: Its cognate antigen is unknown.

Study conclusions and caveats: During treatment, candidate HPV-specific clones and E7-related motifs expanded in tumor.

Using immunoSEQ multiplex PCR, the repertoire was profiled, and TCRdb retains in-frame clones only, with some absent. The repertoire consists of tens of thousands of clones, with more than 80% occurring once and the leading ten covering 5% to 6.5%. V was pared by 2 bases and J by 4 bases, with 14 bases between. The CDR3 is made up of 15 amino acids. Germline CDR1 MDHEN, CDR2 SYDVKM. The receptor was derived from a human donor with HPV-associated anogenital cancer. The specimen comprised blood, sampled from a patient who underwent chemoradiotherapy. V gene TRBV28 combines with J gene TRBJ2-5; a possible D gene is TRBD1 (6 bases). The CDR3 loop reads CASSLGQGPGETQYF. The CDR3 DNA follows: TGTGCCAGCAGTTTAGGGCAGGGGCCGGGAGAGACCCAGTACTTC.